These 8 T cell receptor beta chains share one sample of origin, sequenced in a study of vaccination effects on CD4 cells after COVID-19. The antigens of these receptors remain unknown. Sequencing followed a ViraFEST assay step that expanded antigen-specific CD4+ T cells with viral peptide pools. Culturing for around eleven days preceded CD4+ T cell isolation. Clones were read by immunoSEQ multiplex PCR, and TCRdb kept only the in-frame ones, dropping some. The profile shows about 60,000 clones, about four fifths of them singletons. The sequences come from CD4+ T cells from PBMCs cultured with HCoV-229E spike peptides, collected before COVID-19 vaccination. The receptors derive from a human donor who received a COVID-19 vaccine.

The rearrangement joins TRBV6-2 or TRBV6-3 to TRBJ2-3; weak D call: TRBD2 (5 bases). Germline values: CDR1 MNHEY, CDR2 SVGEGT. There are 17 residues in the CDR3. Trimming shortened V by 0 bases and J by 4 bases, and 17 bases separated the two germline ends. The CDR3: CASSYSRGRSQSDTQYF. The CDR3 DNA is TGTGCCAGCAGTTACTCGAGAGGGCGGTCACAGTCAGATACGCAGTATTTT.

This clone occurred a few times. CDR3 residues: CASSLGLDSARGTEAFF. The CDR3 nucleotides read TGTGCCAGCAGCCTAGGGTTGGACAGCGCGAGGGGGACTGAAGCTTTCTTT. This chain uses TRBV7-9 with TRBJ1-1, with D possibly being TRBD1 (6 bases). Germline V gives CDR1 SEHNR, CDR2 FQNEAQ (reference sequence). The V gene lost 5 bases and the J gene lost 5 bases, with 24 bases spanning the gap. The CDR3 contains 17 residues.

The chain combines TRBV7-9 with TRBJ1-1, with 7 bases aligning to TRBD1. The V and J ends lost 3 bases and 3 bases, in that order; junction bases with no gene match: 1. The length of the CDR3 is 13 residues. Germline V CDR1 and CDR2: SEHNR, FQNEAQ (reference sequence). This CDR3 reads CASSFDRDTEAFF. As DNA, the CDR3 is TGTGCCAGCAGCTTTGACAGGGACACTGAAGCTTTCTTT.

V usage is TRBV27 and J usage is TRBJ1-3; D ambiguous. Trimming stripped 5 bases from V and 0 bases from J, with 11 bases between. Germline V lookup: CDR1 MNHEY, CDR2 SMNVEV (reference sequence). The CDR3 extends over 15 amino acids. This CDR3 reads CASSPIVGSGNTIYF. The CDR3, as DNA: TGTGCCAGCAGTCCCATTGTTGGCTCTGGAAACACCATATATTTT.

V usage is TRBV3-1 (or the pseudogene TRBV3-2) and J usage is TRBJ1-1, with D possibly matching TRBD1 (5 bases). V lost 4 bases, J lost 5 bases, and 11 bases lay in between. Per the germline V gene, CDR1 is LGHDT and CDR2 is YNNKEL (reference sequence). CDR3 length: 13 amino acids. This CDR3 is CASSLNQGTEAFF. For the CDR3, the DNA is TGTGCCAGCAGCCTAAACCAGGGTACTGAAGCTTTCTTT.

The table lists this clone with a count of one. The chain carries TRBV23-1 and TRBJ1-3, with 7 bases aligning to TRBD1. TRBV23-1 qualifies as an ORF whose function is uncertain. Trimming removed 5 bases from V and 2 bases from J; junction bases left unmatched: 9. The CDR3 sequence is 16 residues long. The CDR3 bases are TGCGCCAGCAGTAAAGACAGGGAGCTGGCTGGAAACACCATATATTTT. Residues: CASSKDRELAGNTIYF.

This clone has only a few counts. The CDR3: CASSTTGVDEQYV. The CDR3, as DNA: TGTGCCAGCTCTACAACAGGGGTAGACGAGCAGTACGTC. The gene calls are TRBV18 and TRBJ2-7; 7 positions agree with TRBD1. V shed 6 bases and J 5 bases; nucleotides not matched to a gene: 7. From germline, CDR1 is KGHSH and CDR2 LQKENI. The CDR3 loop spans 13 amino acids.

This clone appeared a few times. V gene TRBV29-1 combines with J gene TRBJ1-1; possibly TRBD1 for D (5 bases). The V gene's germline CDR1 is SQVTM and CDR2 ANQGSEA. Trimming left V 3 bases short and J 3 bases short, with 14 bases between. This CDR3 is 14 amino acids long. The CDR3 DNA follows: TGCAGCGTTGAGTTACCCGGGGCCCACACTGAAGCTTTCTTT. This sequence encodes CSVELPGAHTEAFF.